This TCR beta chain was identified during a study of blood T cell repertoires in COVID-19. From germline, CDR1 is GTSNPN and CDR2 SVGIG (reference sequence). The CDR3 has 15 residues. V was cut by 1 base and J by 0 bases, with 10 bases left in between. The table came from immunoSEQ multiplex PCR; TCRdb's copy has only in-frame clones and leaves some out. This repertoire shows approximately 310,000 clones, roughly 87% found once; its top ten account for 1%. This sequence was found in a middle-aged man with active or convalescent COVID-19. Specimen: peripheral blood. The genes are TRBV30 and TRBJ1-3; D remains ambiguous. The CDR3 region is CAWSGWLSSGNTIYF. CDR3 sequence (DNA): TGTGCCTGGAGTGGATGGTTGAGCTCTGGAAACACCATATATTTT.